These 24 T cell receptor beta chains originate from one sample sequenced in a study of CD8 T cells in ankylosing spondylitis. TCRdb fed the 5' RACE reads into MiXCR, producing one record per CDR3 protein. The table includes over 60,000 distinct CDR3 sequences, roughly 5.3% detected once. The specimen was blood, either unsorted or a sorted T cell fraction (not recorded which). These receptor sequences come from a male donor with ankylosing spondylitis or in good health (not recorded which).

This clonotype was counted only a few times. The chain couples TRBV7-7 to TRBJ2-2, with D maybe TRBD1 (6 bases). The CDR3 has 14 residues. V was clipped by 3 bases and J by 3 bases, with 8 bases between them. Germline V gene lookup returns CDR1 SSHAT and CDR2 FNYEAQ (reference sequence). The CDR3 is CASSLDSDTGELFF. CDR3 DNA: TGTGCCAGCAGCTTGGACAGCGACACCGGGGAGCTGTTTTTT.

Notes on this clonotype: This clone may be a read error of a much larger clone one base away. The gene calls are TRBV28 and TRBJ1-2; 10 bases agree with TRBD1. The germline CDR1 and CDR2 sequences are MDHEN and SYDVKM. V shed 5 bases, J shed 3 bases, and the junction held 3 bases outside the gene matches. This CDR3 has 14 amino acids. In nucleotides, the CDR3 is TGTGCCAGCAGTCGGACAGGGGGAGACTATGGCTACACCTTC. Translating gives CASSRTGGDYGYTF.

This clonotype was seen at least ten times. This chain links TRBV27 with TRBJ2-7; tentative D call: TRBD1 (5 bases). Looked up from germline, CDR1 is MNHEY and CDR2 is SMNVEV (reference sequence). There are 15 residues in the CDR3. V was trimmed by 10 bases and J by 1 base, leaving 20 bases between them. The CDR3 reads CATPCQGWRSYEQYF. The CDR3 DNA reads as TGTGCCACCCCCTGCCAGGGTTGGAGATCCTACGAGCAGTACTTC.

This clonotype was seen many times. CDR3: CSAEDRGAGELFF. CDR3 in DNA: TGCAGTGCAGAAGACAGGGGCGCCGGGGAGCTGTTTTTT. This chain links TRBV20-1 with TRBJ2-2; 8 bases line up with TRBD1. CDR3 size: 13 residues. Germline V gene sequence: CDR1 DFQATT, CDR2 SNEGSKA (reference sequence). The junction had 6 bases not matched to a gene; V was cut back by 6 bases and J by 6 bases.

Ten or more counts support this clonotype. V is TRBV5-5 and J is TRBJ1-4, with D perhaps matching TRBD1 (5 bases). The CDR3 has 16 residues. V was trimmed by 3 bases and J by 6 bases, leaving 18 bases between them. CDR1 is SGHKS, CDR2 YYEKEE, per germline (reference sequence). CDR3 sequence: CASSSPGAGKYEKLFF. The CDR3 coding sequence is TGTGCCAGCAGCTCCCCCGGGGCAGGGAAGTATGAAAAACTGTTTTTT. Full variable domain (remainder filled in from reference TRBV5-5 and TRBJ1-4): DAGVTQSPTHLIKTRGQQVTLRCSPISGHKSVSWYQQVLGQGPQFIFQYYEKEERGRGNFPDRFSARQFPNYSSELNVNALLLGDSALYLCASSSPGAGKYEKLFFGSGTQLSVL.

There are many counts of this clonotype. The chain combines TRBV6-1 with TRBJ1-1; TRBD1 matches 8 bases. CDR3 length: 13 residues. With V trimmed by 3 bases and J by 11 bases, 8 bases remained unmatched. Germline lookup yields CDR1 MNHNS and CDR2 SASEGT. The CDR3 region has the DNA TGTGCCAGCAGTGAGACAGGGGACTTCGGGGCTTTCTTT. Translating it yields CASSETGDFGAFF.

This clonotype was counted a few times. The J gene is TRBJ2-7, the V gene TRBV7-1, with no clear D. TRBV7-1 is an open reading frame whose function is uncertain. Trimming cost V 3 bases and J 1 base, with 13 bases left between them. This CDR3 region has 15 residues. The CDR3: CASSSPSPNSYEQYF. In DNA, the CDR3 is TGTGCCAGCAGCTCCCCCTCTCCGAATTCCTACGAGCAGTACTTC.

The sample holds many counts of this clonotype. The V call is TRBV5-5, the J call TRBJ2-7, with D perhaps TRBD1 (6 bases). With 2 bases removed from V and 0 bases from J, the gap between germline ends came to 9 bases. This CDR3 is built from 14 residues. The V gene's germline CDR1 is SGHKS and CDR2 YYEKEE (reference sequence). The CDR3 protein is CASSFGTNSYEQYF. In DNA, the CDR3 is TGTGCCAGCAGCTTCGGGACAAACTCCTACGAGCAGTACTTC.

This chain links TRBV18 with TRBJ1-1; D is ambiguous. The V end lost 3 bases, the J end lost 3 bases, and 14 bases lay between the germline ends. Germline V gene sequence: CDR1 KGHSH, CDR2 LQKENI. This CDR3 is built from 15 residues. The CDR3 reads CASSPSLPGDTEAFF. The CDR3 nucleotides read TGTGCCAGCTCACCGTCACTTCCAGGCGACACTGAAGCTTTCTTT.

This clonotype was observed at least ten times. This chain uses TRBV18 with TRBJ2-5; possibly TRBD2 for D (6 bases). The CDR3 is 14 residues long. The V gene lost 3 bases and the J gene lost 1 base, with 9 bases spanning the gap. The germline V gene encodes CDR1 KGHSH and CDR2 LQKENI. CDR3 sequence (DNA): TGTGCCAGCTCACCGACTAGGGGCCAAGAGACCCAGTACTTC. This codes for CASSPTRGQETQYF.

This clonotype was counted at least ten times. The genes are TRBV20-1 and TRBJ1-1; the D is unclear. The germline V gene encodes CDR1 DFQATT and CDR2 SNEGSKA (reference sequence). Trimming took 0 bases from V and 8 from J, leaving 16 bases between them. This CDR3 is built from 14 residues. The DNA for the CDR3 is TGCAGTGCTAGAGAGCCCTACTATAGGGCCGAAGCTTTCTTT. This encodes CSAREPYYRAEAFF.

This clonotype was observed at least ten times. The rearrangement uses TRBV20-1 and TRBJ2-6; D remains ambiguous. Trimming took off 0 bases at V and 0 bases at J, with 3 bases between the two ends. The CDR3 covers 14 residues. Germline CDR1 DFQATT, CDR2 SNEGSKA (reference sequence). The CDR3 loop is CSARDGSGANVLTF. The DNA for the CDR3 is TGCAGTGCTAGAGACGGCTCTGGGGCCAACGTCCTGACTTTC.

The table lists this clonotype with many counts. The gene calls are TRBV19 and TRBJ1-2; 9 bases are shared with TRBD1. CDR1 LNHDA and CDR2 SQIVND come from the germline V gene (reference sequence). The CDR3 is 14 amino acids. Germline trimming cut 9 bases from V and 4 bases from J; bases unmatched to any gene: 9. The CDR3 bases are TGTGCCAGCAGAAGGACAGGGGAGGTCTATGGCTACACCTTC. Protein product: CASRRTGEVYGYTF.

At least ten counts were recorded for this clonotype. The chain uses TRBV20-1 and TRBJ2-2; TRBD2 matches at 8 bases. The germline V gene encodes CDR1 DFQATT and CDR2 SNEGSKA (reference sequence). This CDR3 region has 15 residues. V dropped 4 bases and J dropped 7; count of bases not matched to a gene: 11. Written as DNA, the CDR3 is TGCAGTGCTAAAGCAGGCGGGGGGTTTATCGGGGAGCTGTTTTTT. It yields the protein CSAKAGGGFIGELFF.

At least ten counts were recorded for this clonotype. The chain carries TRBV13 and TRBJ1-5; D might be TRBD1 (6 bases). Trimming shortened V by 0 bases and J by 3 bases, and 18 bases separated the two germline ends. The germline gives CDR1 PRHDT, CDR2 FYEKMQ (reference sequence). This CDR3 contains 18 residues. CDR3 sequence: CASSLGFGGARANQPQHF. The DNA for the CDR3 is TGTGCCAGCAGCTTAGGGTTTGGGGGCGCGAGGGCCAATCAGCCCCAGCATTTT.

This clonotype was observed many times. The V gene is TRBV5-1, the J gene TRBJ2-5; TRBD1 matches 7 bases. J gave up 2 bases and V 2 bases, and 9 bases lay outside the gene matches. Germline-derived CDR1 and CDR2 are SGHRS and YFSETQ. This CDR3 comprises 16 residues. CDR3 protein: CASSLITGTDQETQYF. For the CDR3, the DNA is TGCGCCAGCAGCTTAATTACCGGGACAGATCAAGAGACCCAGTACTTC.

At least ten counts were recorded for this clonotype. The chain joins TRBV18 to TRBJ1-1, with 7 positions matching TRBD1. Germline V gene lookup returns CDR1 KGHSH and CDR2 LQKENI. The CDR3 has 16 residues. V lost 6 bases, J lost 3 bases, and 13 bases stayed unmatched. The CDR3 protein is CASSPALPGTDTEAFF. Here the CDR3 DNA reads TGTGCCAGCTCTCCCGCCCTCCCCGGGACAGACACTGAAGCTTTCTTT.

This clonotype has a count of ten or more. The gene calls are TRBV19 and TRBJ2-2; 8 bases are shared with TRBD1. The CDR3 spans 14 residues. Germline V lookup: CDR1 LNHDA, CDR2 SQIVND (reference sequence). V dropped 3 bases and J dropped 4; count of bases not matched to a gene: 1. The CDR3 region is CASSITGGTGELFF. CDR3 nucleotide sequence: TGTGCCAGTAGTATTACAGGGGGCACCGGGGAGCTGTTTTTT.

In this sample, this clonotype turned up many times. The V and J genes are TRBV7-8 and TRBJ1-1; unclear D gene. This CDR3 comprises 13 residues. The V gene lost 3 bases and the J gene lost 3 bases, with 8 bases spanning the gap. In germline, CDR1 is SGHVS, CDR2 FQNEAQ. The CDR3 loop reads CASSLIRDTEAFF. The CDR3 nucleotides read TGTGCCAGCAGCTTGATAAGGGACACTGAAGCTTTCTTT.

This chain joins TRBV6-5 and TRBJ2-5; the match to TRBD1 covers 8 bases. The germline CDR1 and CDR2 sequences are MNHEY and SVGAGI. The CDR3 consists of 12 residues. With V trimmed by 6 bases and J by 7 bases, 4 bases remained unmatched. The CDR3 coding sequence is TGTGCCAGCAGACAAACAGGGGGGACCCAGTACTTC. Amino acid sequence: CASRQTGGTQYF.

At least ten counts were recorded for this clonotype. The genes are TRBV20-1 and TRBJ2-3, with a possible D match to TRBD2 (6 bases). Germline V CDR1 and CDR2: DFQATT, SNEGSKA (reference sequence). The CDR3 loop spans 14 amino acids. The V gene lost 5 bases and the J gene lost 1 base, with 13 bases spanning the gap. CDR3 amino acids: CSAPEWGGTDTQYF. For the CDR3, the DNA is TGCAGTGCTCCCGAGTGGGGGGGCACAGATACGCAGTATTTT.

In its sample, this clonotype was seen many times. The V call is TRBV5-1, the J call TRBJ1-5, with TRBD1 identical over 7 bases. Trimming removed 0 bases from V and 4 bases from J; junction bases left unmatched: 4. The germline CDR1 and CDR2 sequences are SGHRS and YFSETQ. The CDR3 is made up of 15 amino acids. The CDR3: CASSLEGQKNQPQHF. CDR3 DNA sequence: TGCGCCAGCAGCTTGGAGGGACAGAAAAATCAGCCCCAGCATTTT.

This clonotype was counted at least ten times. The CDR3 nucleotides read TGTGCCAGCAGCCAAGTTGGGCCGGGGCGGGACACAGATACGCAGTATTTT. Encoded protein: CASSQVGPGRDTDTQYF. The V call is TRBV4-2, the J call TRBJ2-3; D is perhaps TRBD2 (6 bases). The CDR3 has 17 amino acids. Germline V lookup: CDR1 LGHNA, CDR2 YNFKEQ. Trimming took off 1 base at V and 2 bases at J, with 16 bases between the two ends.

This clonotype showed up many times. The V call is TRBV29-1, the J call TRBJ2-2; D tentatively reads TRBD1 or TRBD2 (5 bases each). This CDR3 contains 15 residues. V was trimmed by 5 bases and J by 6 bases, leaving 19 bases between them. In germline, CDR1 is SQVTM, CDR2 ANQGSEA. The CDR3 here is CSVLQEIRDPGELFF. Written as DNA, the CDR3 is TGCAGCGTTTTGCAGGAAATCAGGGACCCCGGGGAGCTGTTTTTT.